This entry is about one TCR beta chain. What it binds is not known. These data are taken from a study of T cell responses to AZD1222 COVID-19 vaccine. This CDR3 is 14 amino acids long. Trimming pared 0 bases from V and 8 bases from J, leaving 13 bases between. Germline V gene data show CDR1 as MNHEY and CDR2 as SVGAGI. TCRdb's table, derived via immunoSEQ multiplex PCR, lists solely in-frame clones and lacks some. The sample has approximately 60,000 clones, about 86% seen once. Study-wide results and caveats: The number of AZD1222 recipients seropositive at baseline was only five to seven. Nearly half of spike-specific TCRs reportedly go after variant regions that carry no mutations.

This sequence was found in an adult who received the AZD1222 COVID-19 vaccine. The input for sequencing was peripheral blood, taken 28 days after the second AZD1222 dose. The chain is built from TRBV6-5 and TRBJ1-2; D gene ambiguous. The CDR3 spells CASSYSSPMGGYTF. CDR3 DNA sequence: TGTGCCAGCAGTTACTCGTCCCCCATGGGGGGCTACACCTTC.